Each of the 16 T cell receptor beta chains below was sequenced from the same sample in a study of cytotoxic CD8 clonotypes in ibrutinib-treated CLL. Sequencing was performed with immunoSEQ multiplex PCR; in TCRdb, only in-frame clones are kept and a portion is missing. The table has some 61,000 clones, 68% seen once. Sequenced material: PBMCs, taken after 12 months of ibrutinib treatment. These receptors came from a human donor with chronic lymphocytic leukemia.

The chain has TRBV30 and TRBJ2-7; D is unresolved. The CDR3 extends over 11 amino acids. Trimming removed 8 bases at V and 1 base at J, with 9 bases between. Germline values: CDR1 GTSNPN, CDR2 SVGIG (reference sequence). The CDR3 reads CAMKGSYEQYF. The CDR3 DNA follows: TGTGCCATGAAGGGATCCTACGAGCAGTACTTC.

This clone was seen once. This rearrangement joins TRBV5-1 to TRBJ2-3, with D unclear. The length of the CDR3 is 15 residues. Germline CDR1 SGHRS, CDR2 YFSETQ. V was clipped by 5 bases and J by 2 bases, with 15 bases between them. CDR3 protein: CASRLFERYTDTQYF. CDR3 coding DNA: TGCGCCAGCAGATTATTTGAGAGGTACACAGATACGCAGTATTTT.

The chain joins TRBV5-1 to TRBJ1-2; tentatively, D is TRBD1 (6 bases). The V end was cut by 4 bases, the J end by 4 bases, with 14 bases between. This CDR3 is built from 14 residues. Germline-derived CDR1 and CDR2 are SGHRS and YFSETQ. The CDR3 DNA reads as TGCGCCAGCAGCCCGACGGACAGAAGCTATGGCTACACCTTC. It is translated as CASSPTDRSYGYTF.

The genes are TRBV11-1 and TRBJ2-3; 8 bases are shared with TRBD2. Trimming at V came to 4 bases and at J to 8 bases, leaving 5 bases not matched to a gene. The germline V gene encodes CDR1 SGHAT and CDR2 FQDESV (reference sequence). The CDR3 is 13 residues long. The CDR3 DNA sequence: TGTGCCAGCAGCTCGGGACTAGAGGGTACGCAGTATTTT. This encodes CASSSGLEGTQYF.

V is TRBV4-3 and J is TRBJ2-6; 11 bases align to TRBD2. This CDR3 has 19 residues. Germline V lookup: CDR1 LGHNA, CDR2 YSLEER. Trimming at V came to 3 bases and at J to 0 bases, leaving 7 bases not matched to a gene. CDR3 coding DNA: TGCGCCAGCAGCCAGGCCTTAGCGGGGGGGCTCTCTGGGGCCAACGTCCTGACTTTC. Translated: CASSQALAGGLSGANVLTF.

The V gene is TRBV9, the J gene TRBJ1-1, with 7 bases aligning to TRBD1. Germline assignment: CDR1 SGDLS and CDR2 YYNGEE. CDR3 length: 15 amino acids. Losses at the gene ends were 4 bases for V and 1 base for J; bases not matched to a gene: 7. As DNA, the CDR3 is TGTGCCAGCAGCCCCCGACAGGGAACGAACACTGAAGCTTTCTTT. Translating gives CASSPRQGTNTEAFF.

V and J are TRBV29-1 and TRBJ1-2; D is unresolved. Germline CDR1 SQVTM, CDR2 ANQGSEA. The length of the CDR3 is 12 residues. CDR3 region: CVSRGSNYGYTF. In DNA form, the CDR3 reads TGCGTCTCCCGGGGATCTAACTATGGCTACACCTTC.

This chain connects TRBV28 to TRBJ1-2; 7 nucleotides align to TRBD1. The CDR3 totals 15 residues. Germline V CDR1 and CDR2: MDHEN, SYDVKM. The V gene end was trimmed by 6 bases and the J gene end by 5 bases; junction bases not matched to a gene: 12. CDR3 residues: CASSTGAGTVYGYTF. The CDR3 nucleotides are TGTGCCAGCAGCACCGGGGCAGGGACAGTTTATGGCTACACCTTC.

CDR3 sequence reads: CASSRERGKNIQYF. CDR3 DNA sequence: TGTGCCAGCAGCAGGGAGCGGGGGAAAAACATTCAGTACTTC. V is TRBV21-1 and J is TRBJ2-4; the table assigns TRBD2, which was not confirmed against the DNA. TRBV21-1 is reported as a pseudogene. The CDR3 consists of 14 residues.

DNA of the CDR3: TGTGCCAGCAGCGCAACAGGCAACTCTGGAAACACCATATATTTT. It translates to CASSATGNSGNTIYF. V and J are TRBV7-9 and TRBJ1-3, with D maybe TRBD1 (5 bases). Germline V gene sequence: CDR1 SEHNR, CDR2 FQNEAQ (reference sequence). The V and J ends lost 5 bases and 0 bases respectively, with 11 bases between them. This CDR3 is built from 15 residues. Variable domain in full (rest from reference TRBV7-9 and TRBJ1-3): DTGVSQNPRHKITKRGQNVTFRCDPISEHNRLYWYRQTLGQGPEFLTYFQNEAQLEKSRLLSDRFSAERPKGSFSTLEIQRTEQGDSAMYLCASSATGNSGNTIYFGEGSWLTVV.

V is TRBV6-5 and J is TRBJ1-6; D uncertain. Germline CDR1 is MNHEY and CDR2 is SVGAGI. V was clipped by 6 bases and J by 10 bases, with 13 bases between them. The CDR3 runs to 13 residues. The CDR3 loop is CASRKEGISPLHF. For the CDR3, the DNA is TGTGCCAGCAGGAAAGAAGGCATCTCACCCCTCCACTTT.

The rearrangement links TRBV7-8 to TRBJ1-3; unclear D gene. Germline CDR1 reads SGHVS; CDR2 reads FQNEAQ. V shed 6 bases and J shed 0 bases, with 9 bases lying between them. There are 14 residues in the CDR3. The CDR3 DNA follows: TGTGCCAGCAGATTGCTCCACTCTGGAAACACCATATATTTT. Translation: CASRLLHSGNTIYF.

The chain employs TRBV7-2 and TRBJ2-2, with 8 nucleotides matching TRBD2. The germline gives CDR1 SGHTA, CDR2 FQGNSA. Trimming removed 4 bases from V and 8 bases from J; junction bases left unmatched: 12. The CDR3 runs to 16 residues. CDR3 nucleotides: TGTGCCAGCAGCTCCTCAAGCGGGGGCGCCGGGGGGGAGCTGTTTTTT. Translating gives CASSSSSGGAGGELFF.

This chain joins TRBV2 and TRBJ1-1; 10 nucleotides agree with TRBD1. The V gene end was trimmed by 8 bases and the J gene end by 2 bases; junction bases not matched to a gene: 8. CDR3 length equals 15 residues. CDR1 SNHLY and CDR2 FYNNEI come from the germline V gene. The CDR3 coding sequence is TGTGCCAGCCAGCGGGGGGACAGGGGAAACACTGAAGCTTTCTTT. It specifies CASQRGDRGNTEAFF. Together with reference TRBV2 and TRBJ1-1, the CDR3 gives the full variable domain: EPEVTQTPSHQVTQMGQEVILRCVPISNHLYFYWYRQILGQKVEFLVSFYNNEISEKSEIFDDQFSVERPDGSNFTLKIRSTKLEDSAMYFCASQRGDRGNTEAFFGQGTRLTVV.

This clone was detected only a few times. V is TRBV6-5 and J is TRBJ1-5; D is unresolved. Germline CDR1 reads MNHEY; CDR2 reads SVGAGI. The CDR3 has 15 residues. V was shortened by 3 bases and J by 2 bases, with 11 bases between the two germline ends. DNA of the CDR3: TGTGCCAGCAGTTATGATCCGTCGGGCAATCAGCCCCAGCATTTT. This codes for CASSYDPSGNQPQHF.

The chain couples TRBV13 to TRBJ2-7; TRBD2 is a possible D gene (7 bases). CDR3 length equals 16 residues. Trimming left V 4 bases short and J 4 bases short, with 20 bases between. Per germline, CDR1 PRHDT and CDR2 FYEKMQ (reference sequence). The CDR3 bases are TGTGCCAGCAGCTCGCGACAGGTCACGGGGGGATACGAGCAGTACTTC. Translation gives CASSSRQVTGGYEQYF.